Listed here are 16 T cell receptor beta chains from one sample, sequenced in a study of T cells in Graves' hyperthyroidism and ophthalmopathy. Amplification of TCR beta CDR3 regions was performed using RNA transcripts as template. TCR CDR3 regions were first amplified by RT-PCR with HTBI primers. TCRdb recomputed calls from the multiplex PCR reads with MiXCR, one row per CDR3 protein. Seen here are roughly 700,000 distinct CDR3 sequences, approximately 36% observed once, and the top ten hold around 30%. Specimen: blood. Receptors originate from a woman aged 40 to 50 with Graves' hyperthyroidism.

The gene calls are TRBV6-5 and TRBJ1-4; TRBD1 matches at 7 bases. Germline CDR1 reads MNHEY; CDR2 reads SVGAGI. After removal of 6 bases from V and 6 bases from J, the junction contained 7 bases not matched to a gene. This CDR3 comprises 14 residues. In DNA, the CDR3 is TGTGCCAGCAGCTACAGGGGTGTCGATGAAAAACTGTTTTTT. Its protein is CASSYRGVDEKLFF.

This clonotype was seen a handful of times. The chain links TRBV6-2 or TRBV6-3 to TRBJ2-7; D might be TRBD1 (6 bases). The CDR3 runs to 13 residues. V was shortened by 6 bases and J by 2 bases, with 11 bases between the two germline ends. CDR1 is MNHEY and CDR2 is SVGEGT in the germline V gene. The chain's CDR3 is CASRIQGPYEQYF. CDR3 sequence (DNA): TGTGCCAGCAGGATACAGGGCCCCTACGAGCAGTACTTC.

The chain recombines TRBV20-1 with TRBJ2-5; D is perhaps TRBD1 (5 bases). CDR3 length equals 17 residues. CDR1 and CDR2 from the germline V gene are DFQATT and SNEGSKA (reference sequence). V lost 0 bases to trimming and J lost 5 bases, with 22 bases between them. DNA of the CDR3: TGCAGTGCTAGAGATCTAGGGGCAGGAATACAACGGGAGACCCAGTACTTC. It encodes CSARDLGAGIQRETQYF.

V usage is TRBV9 and J usage is TRBJ2-7; 7 positions agree with TRBD2. Germline V gene sequence: CDR1 SGDLS, CDR2 YYNGEE. V was clipped by 4 bases and J by 0 bases; unmatched bases: 7. This CDR3 spans 15 amino acids. CDR3 amino acids: CASSPRPSGSYEQYF. DNA of the CDR3: TGTGCCAGCAGCCCTCGGCCTAGCGGCTCCTACGAGCAGTACTTC.

The chain uses TRBV10-3 and TRBJ2-2; 9 bases match TRBD2. V was clipped by 8 bases and J by 1 base; unmatched bases: 2. Germline V lookup: CDR1 ENHRY, CDR2 SYGVKD. There are 14 residues in the CDR3. CDR3 bases: TGTGCCATCCCGACTAGCGGGAACACCGGGGAGCTGTTTTTT. Protein: CAIPTSGNTGELFF.

The table lists this clonotype with many counts. The chain recombines TRBV7-2 with TRBJ1-2; 11 nucleotides line up with TRBD1. After removal of 3 bases from V and 7 bases from J, the junction contained 4 bases not matched to a gene. The germline CDR1 and CDR2 sequences are SGHTA and FQGNSA. The CDR3 is 14 amino acids. The CDR3 loop is CASSFGQGASGYTF. The CDR3 DNA reads as TGTGCCAGCAGCTTTGGACAGGGGGCAAGTGGCTACACCTTC.

J is TRBJ1-1 and V is TRBV5-1; D is unresolved. Looked up from germline, CDR1 is SGHRS and CDR2 is YFSETQ. Trimming stripped 1 base from V and 7 bases from J, with 11 bases between. This CDR3 is built from 13 residues. CDR3 amino acids: CASSLFGYIEAFF. DNA for the CDR3: TGCGCCAGCAGCTTGTTCGGGTACATTGAAGCTTTCTTT.

The CDR3 nucleotides are TGCAGTGCTGGGGAACTGGACACTTATAATCAGCCCCAGCATTTT. Translating it yields CSAGELDTYNQPQHF. This chain connects TRBV20-1 to TRBJ1-5, with D possibly being TRBD1 (5 bases). Deletions cut 5 bases from V and 4 bases from J, with 18 bases between. Germline CDR1 reads DFQATT; CDR2 reads SNEGSKA (reference sequence). The CDR3 is made up of 15 amino acids.

This clonotype was detected ten times or more. V and J are TRBV9 and TRBJ2-7; 7 bases fit TRBD2. The CDR3 loop spans 16 amino acids. The germline V gene has CDR1 SGDLS and CDR2 YYNGEE. J gave up 3 bases and V 4 bases, and 13 bases lay outside the gene matches. The CDR3 coding sequence is TGTGCCAGCAGCTCCCGTGGGGAGGGTAGAAGCTACGAGCAGTACTTC. It is translated as CASSSRGEGRSYEQYF.

The CDR3 sequence: CASSEAIGQSEQYF. The CDR3 DNA sequence: TGTGCCAGCAGTGAAGCAATTGGACAGTCCGAGCAGTACTTC. The chain recombines TRBV6-1 with TRBJ2-7; D perhaps matches TRBD1 (6 bases). The V end lost 0 bases, the J end lost 6 bases, and 12 bases lay between the germline ends. Germline-derived CDR1 and CDR2 are MNHNS and SASEGT. CDR3 length equals 14 residues.

This clonotype was recorded at least ten times. J is TRBJ2-6 and V is TRBV20-1; TRBD2 is a possible D gene (5 bases). This CDR3 is built from 14 residues. V lost 1 base, J lost 1 base, and 5 bases lay in between. The germline CDR1 and CDR2 sequences are DFQATT and SNEGSKA (reference sequence). Here the CDR3 reads CSARGGSGANVLTF. CDR3 coding DNA: TGCAGTGCTAGAGGAGGGTCTGGGGCCAACGTCCTGACTTTC.

This clonotype was picked up one time. CDR3 amino acids: CASSLGQEEAGANVLTF. CDR3 nucleotide sequence: TGTGCCAGCAGCTTAGGACAGGAGGAGGCTGGGGCCAACGTCCTGACTTTC. The rearrangement links TRBV7-8 to TRBJ2-6; perhaps TRBD1 as D (6 bases). Germline CDR1 SGHVS, CDR2 FQNEAQ. V lost 1 base and J lost 2, with 12 bases in between. This CDR3 has 17 residues.

This clonotype showed up many times. The V gene is TRBV10-3, the J gene TRBJ2-7, with 7 bases lining up with TRBD1. Germline-derived CDR1 and CDR2 are ENHRY and SYGVKD. The CDR3 runs to 13 residues. J was trimmed by 2 bases and V by 6 bases; bases with no gene match: 4. CDR3 sequence (DNA): TGTGCCATCAGCTACGACAGGGCCTACGAGCAGTACTTC. This encodes CAISYDRAYEQYF.

On this clonotype: This could be a read error, since a much larger clone is one nucleotide away. The CDR3 does not end in the conserved phenylalanine or tryptophan, so this is likely a read error. The chain recombines TRBV2 with TRBJ1-2, with unresolved D. This CDR3 has 15 amino acids. Germline CDR1 and CDR2: SNHLY and FYNNEI. Trimming took off 6 bases at V and 6 bases at J, with 20 bases between the two ends. CDR3 in amino acids: CASSERDRLSDGYTL. As DNA, the CDR3 is TGTGCCAGCAGCGAAAGGGATAGGTTATCTGATGGCTACACCCTC.

Details on this clonotype: Just one base apart from a much larger clone, this may be a read error. Written as DNA, the CDR3 is TGCAGTGCTAGAGATCCTACAGGGAGATATGGCTACACCTTC. It codes for CSARDPTGRYGYTF. The V call is TRBV20-1, the J call TRBJ1-2; tentative D call: TRBD1 (6 bases). The CDR3 is 14 residues long. V lost 0 bases and J lost 5, with 13 bases in between. Germline V CDR1 and CDR2: DFQATT, SNEGSKA (reference sequence).

On this clonotype itself: A much larger clonotype is one base distant, so this may be a read error. V is TRBV6-5 and J is TRBJ1-2, with D perhaps TRBD1 (5 bases). The CDR3 covers 14 residues. V lost 10 bases and J 8 bases, leaving 23 bases between the germline ends. Per the germline V gene, CDR1 is MNHEY and CDR2 is SVGAGI. Here the CDR3 reads CAIRPRDASRGYTF. The CDR3 bases are TGTGCCATCAGACCCAGGGATGCTTCGAGAGGCTACACCTTC.